Each of the 20 T cell receptor beta chains below was sequenced from the same sample in a study of cytomegalovirus exposure and HLA in healthy donors. Primers included in the PCR were 60 Vbeta and 13 Jbeta primers. TCRdb's table, derived via immunoSEQ multiplex PCR, lists solely in-frame clones and lacks some. In the table there are almost 85,000 clones, around 80% of which are singletons. Sequenced input: PBMCs. Receptor source: a male donor in good health and CMV-seropositive.

This chain connects TRBV6-4 to TRBJ1-1; D unresolved. Trimming took 3 bases from V and 0 from J, leaving 8 bases between them. This CDR3 is built from 14 residues. Per germline, CDR1 MRHNA and CDR2 SNTAGT. This CDR3 reads CASSEEYMNTEAFF. As DNA, the CDR3 is TGTGCCAGCAGTGAGGAGTATATGAACACTGAAGCTTTCTTT.

This chain joins TRBV27 and TRBJ1-5; maybe TRBD1 (6 bases). V gave up 6 bases and J gave up 0 bases, with 15 bases separating them. Germline V gives CDR1 MNHEY, CDR2 SMNVEV (reference sequence). The CDR3 runs 16 residues. CDR3 nucleotide sequence: TGTGCCAGCAGCCTAGGGGGGGCCTATAGCAATCAGCCCCAGCATTTT. Translating gives CASSLGGAYSNQPQHF.

This clone was seen a few times. V usage is TRBV7-6 and J usage is TRBJ1-1; 9 nucleotides line up with TRBD1. Per germline, CDR1 SGHVS and CDR2 FNYEAQ. The CDR3 has 12 amino acids. J was trimmed by 10 bases and V by 8 bases; bases with no gene match: 8. For the CDR3, the DNA is TGTGCCAGCGGGGGACAGGGAATGAGAGCTTTCTTT. Amino acid sequence: CASGGQGMRAFF.

In DNA form, the CDR3 reads TGTGCCAGCAGCTTACGGCTTCGGACTAGCCCTCGTAGCTCCTACGAGCAGTACTTC. This gives the protein CASSLRLRTSPRSSYEQYF. The chain links TRBV7-2 to TRBJ2-7; 8 bases are shared with TRBD2. The CDR3 runs to 19 residues. V was pared by 2 bases and J by 0 bases, with 15 bases of the junction left unmatched. In germline, CDR1 is SGHTA, CDR2 FQGNSA.

Only one count was recorded for this clone. The chain recombines TRBV9 with TRBJ2-1; 11 bases map to TRBD2. V shed 3 bases and J 7 bases; nucleotides not matched to a gene: 9. The germline V gene encodes CDR1 SGDLS and CDR2 YYNGEE. The CDR3 sequence is 16 residues long. The DNA for the CDR3 is TGTGCCAGCAGCGCCCTAACTAGCGGGAGAAGGAATGAGCAGTTCTTC. Translation: CASSALTSGRRNEQFF.

The table lists this clone with a few counts. The chain has TRBV6-5 and TRBJ1-1, with D possibly matching TRBD1 (6 bases). The CDR3 is 16 amino acids. From germline, CDR1 is MNHEY and CDR2 SVGAGI. The V end was cut by 4 bases, the J end by 11 bases, with 26 bases between. CDR3 amino acids: CASSSRRGQLSGQAFF. In nucleotides, the CDR3 is TGTGCCAGCAGTTCCCGTAGGGGACAACTGTCCGGTCAGGCTTTCTTT.

The chain couples TRBV28 to TRBJ2-2; 7 bases map to TRBD2. Trimming took 2 bases from V and 1 from J; bases not matched to a gene: 16. The CDR3 has 20 residues. Germline V gives CDR1 MDHEN, CDR2 SYDVKM. CDR3 nucleotides: TGTGCCAGCAGTTTACGGCTCTATAGGTCTAGCGGAGAGAACACCGGGGAGCTGTTTTTT. This encodes CASSLRLYRSSGENTGELFF.

The sample holds a few counts of this clone. The chain employs TRBV29-1 and TRBJ2-3, with TRBD1 matching over 8 bases. CDR1 and CDR2 (germline): SQVTM, ANQGSEA. The V and J ends lost 6 bases and 4 bases, in that order; junction bases with no gene match: 12. The CDR3 runs to 15 residues. The CDR3 DNA reads as TGCAGCGTGGGAAGGACAGGGACGAGCGCAGATACGCAGTATTTT. Amino acids: CSVGRTGTSADTQYF.

V usage is TRBV11-1 and J usage is TRBJ1-1; a possible D gene is TRBD1 (5 bases). Trimming removed 5 bases from V and 8 bases from J, with 18 bases in between. The CDR3 is 14 residues long. CDR1 and CDR2 (germline): SGHAT, FQDESV (reference sequence). CDR3 loop: CASSPLLGEKEAFF. CDR3 nucleotide sequence: TGTGCCAGCAGCCCCCTGCTAGGGGAAAAAGAAGCTTTCTTT.

The J gene is TRBJ2-1, the V gene TRBV28, with 9 bases identical to TRBD1. The CDR3 length is 15 residues. Germline lookup yields CDR1 MDHEN and CDR2 SYDVKM. Trimming removed 5 bases from V and 9 bases from J; junction bases left unmatched: 11. This CDR3 is CASSTSGTGRSEQFF. CDR3 bases: TGTGCCAGCAGTACCTCCGGGACAGGGAGAAGTGAGCAGTTCTTC.

This chain connects TRBV9 to TRBJ2-2, with D maybe TRBD1 (5 bases). This CDR3 region has 14 residues. The V and J ends lost 0 bases and 13 bases respectively, with 16 bases between them. Germline lookup yields CDR1 SGDLS and CDR2 YYNGEE. The CDR3 spells CASSVEGSRPWLFF. CDR3 sequence (DNA): TGTGCCAGCAGCGTAGAGGGGTCTCGGCCTTGGCTGTTTTTT.

This rearrangement joins TRBV27 to TRBJ2-3; 8 bases align to TRBD2. This CDR3 contains 14 residues. The trim removed 10 bases at V and 4 bases at J, leaving 10 bases unmatched. CDR1 MNHEY and CDR2 SMNVEV come from the germline V gene (reference sequence). CDR3 nucleotide sequence: TGTGCCATCTCACTAGCGGTAACCCCAGATACGCAGTATTTT. Translation: CAISLAVTPDTQYF.

The chain combines TRBV27 with TRBJ2-2; 13 positions agree with TRBD2. This CDR3 has 17 residues. Germline CDR1 MNHEY, CDR2 SMNVEV (reference sequence). V trimming: 5 bases; J trimming: 7 bases; junction bases outside the gene matches: 10. CDR3 in DNA: TGTGCCAGCAGTGGATTGGGGACTAGCGGGATTGGCGGGGAGCTGTTTTTT. It translates to CASSGLGTSGIGGELFF.

The V and J genes are TRBV4-1 and TRBJ2-7, with 10 bases aligning to TRBD2. Looked up from germline, CDR1 is MGHRA and CDR2 is YSYEKL. V shed 2 bases and J 0 bases; nucleotides not matched to a gene: 7. The CDR3 is 17 residues long. The CDR3: CASSQYRSGRISYEQYF. In DNA form, the CDR3 reads TGCGCCAGCAGCCAATATCGTAGCGGGAGGATCTCCTACGAGCAGTACTTC.

This chain uses TRBV12-5 with TRBJ1-2, with TRBD1 matching over 8 bases. From germline, CDR1 is LGHNT and CDR2 FRNRAP. There are 15 residues in the CDR3. J lost 4 bases, V lost 6 bases, and 10 bases had no gene match. As DNA, the CDR3 is TGTGCTAGTGGCCCCGGGACAGGTGAATCCTATGGCTACACCTTC. Translating gives CASGPGTGESYGYTF.

Written as DNA, the CDR3 is TGTGCCAGCAGTGTTACCGGGACAGGGGTCTACGAGCAGTACTTC. Translated, it gives CASSVTGTGVYEQYF. The chain recombines TRBV6-1 with TRBJ2-7, with 10 bases matching TRBD1. Germline-derived CDR1 and CDR2 are MNHNS and SASEGT. The CDR3 loop spans 15 amino acids. The ends lost 4 bases at V and 3 bases at J; junction bases unmatched: 6.

CDR3 protein: CASSLVTGRGAYEQYF. DNA for the CDR3: TGTGCCAGCAGCTTAGTTACCGGGAGGGGGGCCTACGAGCAGTACTTC. The chain couples TRBV11-2 to TRBJ2-7; the match to TRBD2 covers 8 bases. V shed 1 base and J 2 bases; nucleotides not matched to a gene: 7. CDR1 SGHAT and CDR2 FQNNGV come from the germline V gene. The CDR3 has 16 residues.

The V gene is TRBV7-2, the J gene TRBJ2-7; possibly TRBD2 for D (5 bases). Germline CDR1 is SGHTA and CDR2 is FQGNSA. V was cut by 4 bases and J by 7 bases, with 8 bases left in between. The CDR3 extends over 11 amino acids. CDR3 in DNA: TGTGCCAGCAGCTCCTGGGAGGAGCAGTACTTC. It yields the protein CASSSWEEQYF. Looking up the rest from reference TRBV7-2 and TRBJ2-7 gives the full variable domain: GAGVSQSPSNKVTEKGKDVELRCDPISGHTALYWYRQSLGQGLEFLIYFQGNSAPDKSGLPSDRFSAERTGGSVSTLTIQRTQQEDSAVYLCASSSWEEQYFGPGTRLTVT.

This chain joins TRBV28 and TRBJ2-3; the D gene is possibly TRBD2 (5 bases). Germline-derived CDR1 and CDR2 are MDHEN and SYDVKM. The CDR3 spans 15 residues. V was trimmed by 1 base and J by 6 bases, leaving 14 bases between them. This CDR3 is CASSLSFRGGDTQYF. The CDR3 DNA is TGTGCCAGCAGTTTATCCTTTCGGGGTGGGGATACGCAGTATTTT.

The V gene is TRBV9, the J gene TRBJ1-1; no clear D gene. Germline V gene data show CDR1 as SGDLS and CDR2 as YYNGEE. This CDR3 has 13 residues. With 0 bases removed from V and 6 bases from J, the gap between germline ends came to 9 bases. The CDR3 nucleotides are TGTGCCAGCAGCGTAGTGACTGGGTCTGAAGCTTTCTTT. This sequence encodes CASSVVTGSEAFF.